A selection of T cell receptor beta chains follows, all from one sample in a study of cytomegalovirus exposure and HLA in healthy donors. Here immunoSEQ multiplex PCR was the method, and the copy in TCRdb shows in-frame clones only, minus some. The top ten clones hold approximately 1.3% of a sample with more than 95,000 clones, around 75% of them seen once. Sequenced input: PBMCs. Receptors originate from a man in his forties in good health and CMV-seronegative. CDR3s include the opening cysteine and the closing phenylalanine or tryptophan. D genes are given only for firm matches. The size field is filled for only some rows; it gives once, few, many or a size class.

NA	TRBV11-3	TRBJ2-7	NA	CASSLGSGPLSYEQYF	TGTGCCAGCAGCTTAGGTTCAGGGCCCCTCTCCTACGAGCAGTACTTC
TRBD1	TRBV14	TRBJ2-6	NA	CASSPMGDSFSGANVLTF	TGTGCCAGCAGCCCCATGGGGGACAGTTTCTCTGGGGCCAACGTCCTGACTTTC
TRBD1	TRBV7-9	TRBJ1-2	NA	CASSTTGGSDYGYTF	TGTGCCAGCAGCACGACAGGGGGTAGCGACTATGGCTACACCTTC
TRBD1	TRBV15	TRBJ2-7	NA	CATSRDRPGQGVGDEQYF	TGTGCCACCAGCAGAGATCGCCCGGGACAGGGCGTCGGAGACGAGCAGTACTTC
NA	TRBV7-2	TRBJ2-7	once	CASSSRDSSYEQYF	TGTGCCAGCAGCTCGCGGGACAGCTCCTACGAGCAGTACTTC
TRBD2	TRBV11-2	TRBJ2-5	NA	CASSPPFAGGQETQYF	TGTGCCAGCAGCCCCCCATTTGCGGGAGGCCAAGAGACCCAGTACTTC
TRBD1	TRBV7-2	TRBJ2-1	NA	CASSLEAGGGDEQFF	TGTGCCAGCAGCTTAGAGGCAGGGGGCGGAGATGAGCAGTTCTTC
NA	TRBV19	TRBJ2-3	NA	CASSIYAGGSTDTQYF	TGTGCCAGTAGTATCTATGCAGGAGGAAGCACAGATACGCAGTATTTT
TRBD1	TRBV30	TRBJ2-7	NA	CAWIETGGGEQYF	TGTGCCTGGATCGAGACAGGGGGAGGCGAGCAGTACTTC
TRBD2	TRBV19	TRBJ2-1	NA	CASSFPPSGRAGNEQFF	TGTGCCAGTAGTTTTCCTCCTAGCGGGAGGGCCGGGAATGAGCAGTTCTTC
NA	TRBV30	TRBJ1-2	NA	CAWSLPSGYTF	TGTGCCTGGAGTCTACCCTCTGGCTACACCTTC
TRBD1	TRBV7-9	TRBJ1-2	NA	CATTEGAVDGYTF	TGTGCCACCACTGAGGGGGCTGTTGATGGCTACACCTTC
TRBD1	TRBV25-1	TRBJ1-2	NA	CASSVTGGYGYTF	TGTGCCAGCAGTGTAACAGGGGGCTATGGCTACACCTTC
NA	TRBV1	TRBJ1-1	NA	CTSSQGQRDTEAFF	TGCACCAGCAGCCAGGGACAGAGGGACACTGAAGCTTTCTTT
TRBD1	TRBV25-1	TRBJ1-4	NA	CASSAVTGVGEKLFF	TGTGCCAGCAGTGCCGTTACAGGGGTTGGTGAAAAACTGTTTTTT
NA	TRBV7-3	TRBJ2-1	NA	CASSFLGGNGNEQFF	TGTGCCAGCAGCTTTCTTGGGGGGAATGGCAATGAGCAGTTCTTC
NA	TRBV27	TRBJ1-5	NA	CASSYQQGQPQHF	TGTGCCAGCAGTTATCAACAGGGTCAGCCCCAGCATTTT
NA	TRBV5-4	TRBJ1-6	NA	CASSRQSSYNSPLHF	TGTGCCAGCAGCCGACAGAGCTCCTATAATTCACCCCTCCACTTT
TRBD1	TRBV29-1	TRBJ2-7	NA	CSVEGQGDSYEQYF	TGCAGCGTGGAGGGACAGGGGGACTCCTACGAGCAGTACTTC
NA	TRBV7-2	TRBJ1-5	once	CASSPGGVNSNQPQHF	TGTGCCAGCAGCCCCGGAGGAGTGAATAGCAATCAGCCCCAGCATTTT
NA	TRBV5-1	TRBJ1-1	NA	CASSLRENTEAFF	TGCGCCAGCAGCCTCAGGGAGAACACTGAAGCTTTCTTT
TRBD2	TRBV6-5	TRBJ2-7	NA	CASSYWGSGSDEQYF	TGTGCCAGCAGTTACTGGGGGAGCGGGAGTGACGAGCAGTACTTC
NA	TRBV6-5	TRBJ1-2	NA	CASRGLWGYTF	TGTGCCAGCCGTGGGCTGTGGGGCTACACCTTC
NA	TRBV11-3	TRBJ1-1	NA	CASSLGPGREAFF	TGTGCCAGCAGCTTAGGGCCGGGGAGGGAAGCTTTCTTT
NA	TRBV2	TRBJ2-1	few	CASLGRGNEQFF	TGTGCCAGCTTGGGTCGGGGGAACGAGCAGTTCTTC
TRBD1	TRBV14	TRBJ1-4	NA	CASSQPTGTNEKLFF	TGTGCCAGCAGCCAACCGACAGGGACTAATGAAAAACTGTTTTTT
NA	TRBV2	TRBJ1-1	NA	CASSEAPGGTEAFF	TGTGCCAGCAGTGAAGCGCCGGGGGGCACTGAAGCTTTCTTT
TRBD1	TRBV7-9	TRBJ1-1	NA	CASSSHRGMNTEAFF	TGTGCCAGCAGCTCTCACAGGGGTATGAACACTGAAGCTTTCTTT
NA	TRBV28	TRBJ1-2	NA	CASSLEDRYYGYTF	TGTGCCAGCAGTTTAGAGGACAGATACTATGGCTACACCTTC
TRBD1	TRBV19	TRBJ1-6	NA	CASSIAGTGGVYNSPLHF	TGTGCCAGTAGTATAGCCGGGACAGGGGGCGTATATAATTCACCCCTCCACTTT
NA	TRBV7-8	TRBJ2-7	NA	CASNRDTFSYEQYF	TGTGCCAGCAACCGGGACACCTTCTCCTACGAGCAGTACTTC
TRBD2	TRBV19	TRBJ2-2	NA	CASSEGGNLANTGELFF	TGTGCCAGTAGTGAGGGAGGGAATCTGGCGAACACCGGGGAGCTGTTTTTT
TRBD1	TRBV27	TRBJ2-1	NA	CASSERQGTYYNEQFF	TGTGCCAGCAGTGAACGACAGGGGACGTACTACAATGAGCAGTTCTTC
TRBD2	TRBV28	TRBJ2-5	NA	CASGTSGGARETQYF	TGTGCCAGCGGGACTAGCGGGGGGGCCCGGGAGACCCAGTACTTC
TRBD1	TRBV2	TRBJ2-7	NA	CASTPGDRVYEQYF	TGTGCCAGCACCCCCGGGGACAGGGTTTACGAGCAGTACTTC
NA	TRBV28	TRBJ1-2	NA	CASRPVAHGYTF	TGTGCCAGCAGACCTGTGGCTCATGGCTACACCTTC
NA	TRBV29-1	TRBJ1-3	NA	CSVAGFGNTIYF	TGCAGCGTTGCCGGGTTTGGAAACACCATATATTTT
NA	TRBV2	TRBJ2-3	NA	CASNDGGVRATQYF	TGTGCCAGCAATGACGGGGGAGTGCGGGCTACGCAGTATTTT
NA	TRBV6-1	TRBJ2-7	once	CASTLGPVSYEQYF	TGTGCCAGCACCCTGGGCCCCGTCTCCTACGAGCAGTACTTC
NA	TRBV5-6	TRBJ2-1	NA	CASSLDGGSYNEQFF	TGTGCCAGCAGCTTGGACGGGGGCTCCTACAATGAGCAGTTCTTC
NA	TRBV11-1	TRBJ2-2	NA	CASSLGTGNTGELFF	TGTGCCAGCAGCCTGGGGACTGGGAACACCGGGGAGCTGTTTTTT
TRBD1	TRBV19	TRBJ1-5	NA	CASSKGQVQPQHF	TGTGCCAGTAGTAAGGGACAGGTACAGCCCCAGCATTTT
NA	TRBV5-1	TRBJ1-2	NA	CASSLEGAGYGYTF	TGCGCCAGCAGCTTGGAAGGGGCTGGGTATGGCTACACCTTC
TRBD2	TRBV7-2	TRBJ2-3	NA	CASSPYRAGLAASTDTQYF	TGTGCCAGCAGCCCCTATCGCGCGGGGCTAGCGGCTAGCACAGATACGCAGTATTTT
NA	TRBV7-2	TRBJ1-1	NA	CASSALQGHTEAFF	TGTGCCAGCAGCGCATTACAGGGACACACTGAAGCTTTCTTT
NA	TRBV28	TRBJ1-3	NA	CASSLLAPGSQWDTIYF	TGTGCCAGCAGTTTACTCGCACCGGGATCACAGTGGGACACCATATATTTT
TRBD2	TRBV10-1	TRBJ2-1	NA	CASSKGGTYNEQFF	TGCGCCAGCAGCAAGGGAGGGACCTACAATGAGCAGTTCTTC
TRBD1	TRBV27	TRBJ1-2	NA	CASRPDRAPILRSTYGYTF	TGTGCCAGCAGGCCGGACAGGGCGCCCATCCTGCGTTCCACCTATGGCTACACCTTC
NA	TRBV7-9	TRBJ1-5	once	CASSPTKVVRPDQPQHF	TGTGCCAGCAGCCCTACCAAGGTAGTGAGGCCTGATCAGCCCCAGCATTTT
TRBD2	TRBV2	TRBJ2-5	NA	CASRSKTGGTQYF	TGTGCCAGCAGAAGCAAGACGGGAGGGACCCAGTACTTC
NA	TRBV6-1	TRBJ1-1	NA	CASSGGAPGPNWNTEAFF	TGTGCCAGCAGTGGGGGCGCTCCGGGTCCAAACTGGAACACTGAAGCTTTCTTT
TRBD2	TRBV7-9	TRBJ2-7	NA	CASSPGTSGGREQYF	TGTGCCAGCAGCCCCGGGACTAGCGGGGGCCGCGAGCAGTACTTC
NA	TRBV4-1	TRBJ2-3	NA	CASSQGLADTQYF	TGCGCCAGCAGCCAAGGACTCGCAGATACGCAGTATTTT
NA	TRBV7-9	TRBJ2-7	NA	CASTPWGSHYEQYF	TGTGCCAGCACCCCCTGGGGCTCACACTACGAGCAGTACTTC
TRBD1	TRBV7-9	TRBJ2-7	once	CSSSPIPGTVSYEQYF	TGTTCCAGCAGCCCTATCCCCGGGACAGTCTCCTACGAGCAGTACTTC